This record covers a single T cell receptor beta chain. Its antigen is currently unknown. This entry belongs to a study of T-cell memory formation after mild COVID-19. Trimming removed 9 bases from V and 5 bases from J; junction bases left unmatched: 10. There are 14 residues in the CDR3. TCRdb re-called the 5' RACE reads through MiXCR, storing one row per CDR3 protein. The sample gives 110,000 to 150,000 distinct CDR3 sequences, 20% to 25% of which show up once; roughly 25% is in the top ten. The study's findings and limits: Some clones that responded were present in memory (sampled pre-infection), which suggests cross-reactive memory joined. CD4/CD8 balance held among clones contracting day 15 to 85, and later expanders leaned CD4+.

The sample consisted of PBMCs or a T cell subset sorted from them (not recorded which). This clonotype was sampled from an adult woman who had mild COVID-19 (a few samples of this study predate the infection). Cell type and time point are not known. V usage is TRBV12-3 or TRBV12-4 and J usage is TRBJ2-5; 9 bases line up with TRBD1. The CDR3 reads CASSWTGDVETQYF. The CDR3 DNA reads as TGTGCCAGTTCTTGGACAGGGGATGTGGAGACCCAGTACTTC.